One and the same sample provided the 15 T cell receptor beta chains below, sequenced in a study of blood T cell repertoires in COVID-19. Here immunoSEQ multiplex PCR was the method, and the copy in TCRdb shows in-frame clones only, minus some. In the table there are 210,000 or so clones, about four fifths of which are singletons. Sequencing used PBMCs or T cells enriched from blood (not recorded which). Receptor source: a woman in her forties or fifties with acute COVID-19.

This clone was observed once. Written as DNA, the CDR3 is TGTGCCAGCAGCTTATTTACAGCGAACACCGGGGAGCTGTTTTTT. Translating it yields CASSLFTANTGELFF. The chain recombines TRBV7-2 with TRBJ2-2; D remains unclear. Germline V gene lookup returns CDR1 SGHTA and CDR2 FQGNSA. The CDR3 runs to 15 residues. V lost 2 bases, J lost 0 bases, and 7 bases lay in between.

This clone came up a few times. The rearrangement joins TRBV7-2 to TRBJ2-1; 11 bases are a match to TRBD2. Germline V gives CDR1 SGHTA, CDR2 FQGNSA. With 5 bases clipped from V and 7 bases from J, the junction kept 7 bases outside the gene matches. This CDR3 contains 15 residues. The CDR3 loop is CASSLRLAGNNEQFF. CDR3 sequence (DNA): TGTGCCAGCAGCCTCAGACTAGCGGGGAATAATGAGCAGTTCTTC.

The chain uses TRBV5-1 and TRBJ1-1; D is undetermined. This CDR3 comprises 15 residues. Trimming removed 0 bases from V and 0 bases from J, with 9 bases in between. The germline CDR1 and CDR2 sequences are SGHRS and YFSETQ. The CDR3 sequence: CASSLVSVMNTEAFF. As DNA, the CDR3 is TGCGCCAGCAGCTTGGTTTCAGTCATGAACACTGAAGCTTTCTTT.

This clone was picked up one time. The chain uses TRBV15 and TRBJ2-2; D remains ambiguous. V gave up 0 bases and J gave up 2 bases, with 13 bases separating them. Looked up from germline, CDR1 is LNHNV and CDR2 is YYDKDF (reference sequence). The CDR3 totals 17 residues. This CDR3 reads CATSRDVPDTNTGELFF. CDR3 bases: TGTGCCACCAGCAGAGATGTCCCAGACACCAACACCGGGGAGCTGTTTTTT.

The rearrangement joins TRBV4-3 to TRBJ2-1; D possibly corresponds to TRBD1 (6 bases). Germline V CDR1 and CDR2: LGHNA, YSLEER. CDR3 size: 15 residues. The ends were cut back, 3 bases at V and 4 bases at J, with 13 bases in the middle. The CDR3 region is CASSHDTQGYNEQFF. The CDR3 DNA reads TGCGCCAGCAGCCATGACACACAGGGATACAATGAGCAGTTCTTC.

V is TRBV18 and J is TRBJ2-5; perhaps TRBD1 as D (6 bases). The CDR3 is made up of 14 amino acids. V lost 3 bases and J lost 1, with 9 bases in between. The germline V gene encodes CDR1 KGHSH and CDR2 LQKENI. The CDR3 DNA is TGTGCCAGCTCACCTCGACAGGTCCAAGAGACCCAGTACTTC. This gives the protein CASSPRQVQETQYF.

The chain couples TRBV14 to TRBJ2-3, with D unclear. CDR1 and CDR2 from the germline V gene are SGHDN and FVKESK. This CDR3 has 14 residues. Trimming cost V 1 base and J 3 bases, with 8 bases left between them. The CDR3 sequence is CASSQGALTDTQYF. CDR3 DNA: TGTGCCAGCAGCCAAGGGGCGTTAACAGATACGCAGTATTTT. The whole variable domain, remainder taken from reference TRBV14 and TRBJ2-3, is EAGVTQFPSHSVIEKGQTVTLRCDPISGHDNLYWYRRVMGKEIKFLLHFVKESKQDESGMPNNRFLAERTGGTYSTLKVQPAELEDSGVYFCASSQGALTDTQYFGPGTRLTVL.

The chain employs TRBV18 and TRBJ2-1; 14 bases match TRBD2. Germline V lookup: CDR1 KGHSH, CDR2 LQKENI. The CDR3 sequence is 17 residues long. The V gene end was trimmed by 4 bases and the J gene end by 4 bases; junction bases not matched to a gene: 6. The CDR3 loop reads CASSRWTSGGKYNEQFF. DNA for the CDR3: TGTGCCAGCTCACGTTGGACTAGCGGGGGGAAATACAATGAGCAGTTCTTC.

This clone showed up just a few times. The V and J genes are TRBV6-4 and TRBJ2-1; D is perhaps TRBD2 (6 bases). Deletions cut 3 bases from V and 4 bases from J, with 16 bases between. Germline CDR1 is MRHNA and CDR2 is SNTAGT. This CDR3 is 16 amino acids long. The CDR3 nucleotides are TGTGCCAGCAGTGAATGGGACTCCAAACCGTACAATGAGCAGTTCTTC. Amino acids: CASSEWDSKPYNEQFF.

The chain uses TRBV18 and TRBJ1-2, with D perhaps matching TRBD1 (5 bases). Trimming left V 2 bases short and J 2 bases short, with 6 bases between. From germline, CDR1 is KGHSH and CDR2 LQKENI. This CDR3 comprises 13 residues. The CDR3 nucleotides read TGTGCCAGCTCACCAGGGGGGAACTATGGCTACACCTTC. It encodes CASSPGGNYGYTF.

In nucleotides, the CDR3 is TGCAGTGCTAGTCAGAACACTGAAGCTTTCTTT. Protein: CSASQNTEAFF. V usage is TRBV20-1 and J usage is TRBJ1-1; unclear D gene. V was clipped by 3 bases and J by 1 base, with 3 bases between them. This CDR3 is built from 11 residues. Germline-derived CDR1 and CDR2 are DFQATT and SNEGSKA (reference sequence).

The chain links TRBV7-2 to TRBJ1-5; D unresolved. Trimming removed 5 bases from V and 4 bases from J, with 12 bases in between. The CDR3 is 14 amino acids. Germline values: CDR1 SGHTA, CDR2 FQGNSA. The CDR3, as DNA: TGTGCCAGCAGCATCCGGGGAGGGAATCAGCCCCAGCATTTT. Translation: CASSIRGGNQPQHF.

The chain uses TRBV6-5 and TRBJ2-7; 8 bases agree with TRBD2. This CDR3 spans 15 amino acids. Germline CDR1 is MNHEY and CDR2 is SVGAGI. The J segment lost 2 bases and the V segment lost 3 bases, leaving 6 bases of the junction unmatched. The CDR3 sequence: CASSYGREATYEQYF. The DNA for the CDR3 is TGTGCCAGCAGTTATGGGCGGGAGGCGACCTACGAGCAGTACTTC.

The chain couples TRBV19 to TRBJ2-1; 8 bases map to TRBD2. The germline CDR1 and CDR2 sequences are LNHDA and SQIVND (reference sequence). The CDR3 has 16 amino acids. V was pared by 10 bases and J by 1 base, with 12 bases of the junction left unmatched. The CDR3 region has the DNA TGTGCCACCATTACAACGGAGCGGGGGTCCTACAATGAGCAGTTCTTC. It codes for CATITTERGSYNEQFF.

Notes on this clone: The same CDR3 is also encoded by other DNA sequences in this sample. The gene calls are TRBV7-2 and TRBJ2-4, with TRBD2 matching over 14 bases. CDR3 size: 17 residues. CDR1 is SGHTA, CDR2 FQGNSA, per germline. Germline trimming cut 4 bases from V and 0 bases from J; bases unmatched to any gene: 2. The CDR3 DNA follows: TGTGCCAGCAGCTCGGGACTAGCGGGGGAAGCCAAAAACATTCAGTACTTC. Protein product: CASSSGLAGEAKNIQYF.